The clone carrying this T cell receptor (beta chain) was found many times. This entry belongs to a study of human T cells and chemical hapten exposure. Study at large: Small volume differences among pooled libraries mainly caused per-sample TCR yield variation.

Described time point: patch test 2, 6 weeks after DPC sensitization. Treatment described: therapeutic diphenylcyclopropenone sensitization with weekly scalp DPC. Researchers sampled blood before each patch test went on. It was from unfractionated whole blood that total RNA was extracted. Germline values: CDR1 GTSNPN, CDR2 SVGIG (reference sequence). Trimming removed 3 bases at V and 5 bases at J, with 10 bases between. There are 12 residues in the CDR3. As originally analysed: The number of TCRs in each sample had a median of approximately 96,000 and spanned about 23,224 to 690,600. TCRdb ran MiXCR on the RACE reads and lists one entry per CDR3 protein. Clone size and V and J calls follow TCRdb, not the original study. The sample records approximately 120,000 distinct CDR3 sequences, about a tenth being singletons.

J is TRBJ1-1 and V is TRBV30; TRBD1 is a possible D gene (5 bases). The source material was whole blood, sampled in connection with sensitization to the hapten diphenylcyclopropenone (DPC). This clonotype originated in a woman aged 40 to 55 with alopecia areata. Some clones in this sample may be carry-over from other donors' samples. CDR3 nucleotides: TGTGCCTGGAGGGGACTGGGGACTGAAGCTTTCTTT. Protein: CAWRGLGTEAFF.